Listed below are T cell receptor beta chains from one sample, sequenced in a study of Ad26.COV2.S vaccination and SARS-CoV-2 variants. Repertoires were generated with immunoSEQ multiplex PCR, while TCRdb's copy carries only in-frame clones and drops some. The sample consists of a few hundred thousand clones, about nine tenths of them appearing once. The starting material was peripheral blood, obtained in a trial of Ad26.COV2.S vaccine versus placebo. These receptors were collected from a person between 18 and 65 years old who received the Ad26.COV2.S COVID-19 vaccine or a placebo. CDR3s leave out the opening cysteine and the closing phenylalanine or tryptophan. Fields, in order: D gene, clone size, V gene, CDR3 protein. A D gene is named only where the DNA matches it firmly. Part of the rows lack a size; the others show once, few, many or a class for expanded clones.

TRBD2 | . | TRBV7-6 | ASSLGGGEYEQY
TRBD2 | . | TRBV3-1/TRBV3-2 | ASSPGGVSQETQY
. | . | TRBV7-9 | ASRGGGLTNEKLF
. | . | TRBV10-3 | AIGAGGLKSSYNEQF
. | . | TRBV29-1 | SVEDEKLF
TRBD2 | . | TRBV3-1/TRBV3-2 | ASNRRGGNEQF
TRBD2 | . | TRBV10-3 | AIKIAGAMYQETQY
. | . | TRBV7-2 | ASSPTGLHDEQY
TRBD1 | . | TRBV18 | ASSQGTGGGYT
. | . | TRBV15 | ATSRGADFSTEAF
TRBD2 | . | TRBV29-1 | SVGPGTSYNEQF
TRBD2 | . | TRBV4-1 | ASSFLGLPQETQY
TRBD2 | . | TRBV5-1 | ASSSSGGTPNEQF
TRBD1 | . | TRBV6-5 | ASSPDRGGYNEQF
. | . | TRBV6-2/TRBV6-3 | ASSYSWTQETQY
TRBD1 | . | TRBV2 | ASCPGQGRGVYGYT
. | . | TRBV20-1 | SASSQMGPNEKLF
. | . | TRBV18 | ASSPPLQLQETQY
. | . | TRBV24-1 | ATSEGQPQH
. | . | TRBV19 | ASSIGPPKNKVGQPQH
. | few | TRBV4-1 | ASSLHLLQPQH
. | . | TRBV6-5 | ASSEGWNEQF
TRBD2 | . | TRBV5-1 | ASSPSGSPDTQY
TRBD2 | . | TRBV13 | ASSLKAGTSGQETQY
TRBD2 | . | TRBV6-1 | ASSEVGGSGELF
TRBD1 | . | TRBV4-3 | ASSLDRGNSPLH
. | . | TRBV7-3 | ASSLTPTAEAF
TRBD2 | . | TRBV25-1 | ASSGTGGRYETQY
. | . | TRBV6-2/TRBV6-3 | ASSYLDSHQPQH
TRBD2 | . | TRBV6-1 | ASSGDGSGRGGKNIQY